This T cell receptor beta chain was recorded in a study of cytomegalovirus exposure and HLA in healthy donors. About the study: Genotyping showed roughly 76% of almost 400 donors falling in the Caucasian-associated ancestry cluster.

Researchers ran the PCR with 60 Vbeta and 13 Jbeta primers. TCRdb keeps only in-frame clones here, not all; method: immunoSEQ multiplex PCR. The sample totals 75,000 to 85,000 clones. Study-level points and caveats: Most TCR beta V segments were productive about 87% or about 30% of the time in an earlier analysis. The listing of fewer than 200 TCR beta chains classed them as cytomegalovirus-associated.

As regards this clone: The antigen remains undetermined.

The clonotype comes from a man aged 18-30 years in good health and CMV-seropositive. What was sequenced was PBMCs.

The CDR3 loop is CASSLGQGAHTEAFF. The CDR3 DNA reads as TGTGCCAGCAGTTTGGGGCAGGGGGCGCACACTGAAGCTTTCTTT. The chain couples TRBV27 to TRBJ1-1, with TRBD1 identical over 8 bases. This CDR3 spans 15 amino acids. Per the germline V gene, CDR1 is MNHEY and CDR2 is SMNVEV (reference sequence). V gave up 3 bases and J gave up 3 bases; unmatched junction bases: 6.